The 17 T cell receptor beta chains given below trace back to one sample, sequenced in a study of T cell responses to AZD1222 COVID-19 vaccine. Sequencing was performed with immunoSEQ multiplex PCR; in TCRdb, only in-frame clones are kept and a portion is missing. The data contain fewer than 90,000 clones, about nine tenths of them singletons. Sample: peripheral blood, taken 28 days after the second AZD1222 dose. Every receptor here comes from an adult who received the AZD1222 COVID-19 vaccine.

The rearrangement uses TRBV30 and TRBJ1-2, with D perhaps matching TRBD1 (6 bases). Germline lookup yields CDR1 GTSNPN and CDR2 SVGIG (reference sequence). With 4 bases removed from V and 6 bases from J, the gap between germline ends came to 15 bases. This CDR3 spans 13 amino acids. CDR3 amino acids: CAWNRRGLDGYTF. As DNA, the CDR3 is TGTGCCTGGAACCGCAGGGGACTTGATGGCTACACCTTC.

V and J are TRBV7-3 and TRBJ1-5; 8 bases agree with TRBD1. This CDR3 spans 14 amino acids. V shed 8 bases, J shed 6 bases, and the junction held 9 bases outside the gene matches. Germline V gives CDR1 SGHTA, CDR2 FQGTGA. The DNA for the CDR3 is TGTGCCAGCGGGACCCTGACAGGGGTTCAGCCCCAGCATTTT. This translates into CASGTLTGVQPQHF.

V gene TRBV11-2 combines with J gene TRBJ2-7; perhaps TRBD2 as D (5 bases). Germline CDR1 SGHAT, CDR2 FQNNGV. CDR3 length: 14 residues. V shed 1 base and J shed 2 bases, with 9 bases lying between them. CDR3 sequence reads: CASSLALAPYEQYF. The CDR3 DNA reads TGTGCCAGCAGCTTAGCCCTAGCCCCCTACGAGCAGTACTTC.

V is TRBV28 and J is TRBJ1-2, with D unresolved. The germline CDR1 and CDR2 sequences are MDHEN and SYDVKM. The CDR3 spans 12 residues. V was clipped by 6 bases and J by 4 bases, with 9 bases between them. In DNA, the CDR3 is TGTGCCAGCAGCCTAATTACCTATGGCTACACCTTC. Its translation: CASSLITYGYTF.

J is TRBJ2-1 and V is TRBV7-8; 10 bases are a match to TRBD2. Looked up from germline, CDR1 is SGHVS and CDR2 is FQNEAQ. The CDR3 is 17 residues long. The V and J ends lost 5 bases and 10 bases, in that order; junction bases with no gene match: 17. CDR3: CASSRNRASGRAKEQFF. The CDR3 DNA reads TGTGCCAGCAGCAGAAACCGGGCAAGCGGGAGGGCCAAGGAGCAGTTCTTC.

This chain uses TRBV6-1 with TRBJ2-7; D call uncertain. The ends were cut back, 1 base at V and 0 bases at J, with 4 bases in the middle. CDR3 size: 13 residues. The germline gives CDR1 MNHNS, CDR2 SASEGT. CDR3: CASSEESSYEQYF. In DNA, the CDR3 is TGTGCCAGCAGTGAAGAGAGCTCCTACGAGCAGTACTTC.

This rearrangement joins TRBV9 to TRBJ2-2; D unresolved. V lost 0 bases and J 2 bases, leaving 2 bases between the germline ends. This CDR3 comprises 13 residues. Germline lookup yields CDR1 SGDLS and CDR2 YYNGEE. The CDR3 nucleotides read TGTGCCAGCAGCGTAGACAACACCGGGGAGCTGTTTTTT. This translates into CASSVDNTGELFF.

The table lists this clone with a few counts. V gene TRBV10-2 combines with J gene TRBJ2-7; weak D call: TRBD2 (6 bases). The CDR3 contains 14 residues. V was cut by 4 bases and J by 2 bases, with 12 bases left in between. Germline values: CDR1 WSHSY, CDR2 SAAADI. Here the CDR3 reads CASSGVAAAYEQYF. The CDR3 DNA reads as TGCGCCAGCAGTGGGGTAGCGGCTGCCTACGAGCAGTACTTC.

The chain has TRBV6-5 and TRBJ1-2; possible D gene TRBD1, 5 bases. Trimming stripped 10 bases from V and 3 bases from J, with 21 bases between. This CDR3 contains 15 residues. Germline CDR1 reads MNHEY; CDR2 reads SVGAGI. CDR3 sequence: CATKAGSMGDYGYTF. The CDR3 DNA sequence: TGTGCCACGAAGGCAGGGTCTATGGGAGACTATGGCTACACCTTC.

J is TRBJ1-2 and V is TRBV2, with 9 bases that match TRBD1. The CDR3 loop spans 14 amino acids. J was trimmed by 8 bases and V by 7 bases; bases with no gene match: 11. Germline CDR1 and CDR2: SNHLY and FYNNEI. CDR3 protein: CASTTPRTGAGYTF. CDR3 nucleotide sequence: TGTGCCAGCACCACTCCCCGGACAGGGGCGGGCTACACCTTC.

The chain uses TRBV15 and TRBJ2-7, with TRBD1 as a possible D gene (6 bases). In germline, CDR1 is LNHNV, CDR2 YYDKDF (reference sequence). The germline V and J ends were trimmed by 0 bases and 3 bases, with 12 bases remaining between them. The CDR3 covers 15 residues. The CDR3 spells CATSRDQQGFYEQYF. CDR3 in DNA: TGTGCCACCAGCAGAGATCAACAGGGTTTCTACGAGCAGTACTTC.

This rearrangement joins TRBV27 to TRBJ1-1, with D tentatively TRBD1 (6 bases). V lost 3 bases and J 6 bases, leaving 14 bases between the germline ends. The germline CDR1 and CDR2 sequences are MNHEY and SMNVEV (reference sequence). The CDR3 is made up of 14 amino acids. DNA of the CDR3: TGTGCCAGCAGTTTCGTCAGGGGCGCGTCTGAAGCTTTCTTT. Protein product: CASSFVRGASEAFF.

V usage is TRBV2 and J usage is TRBJ1-5; 7 bases align to TRBD1. The CDR3 loop spans 14 amino acids. Germline lookup yields CDR1 SNHLY and CDR2 FYNNEI. Trimming removed 6 bases from V and 2 bases from J; junction bases left unmatched: 4. The CDR3 DNA follows: TGTGCCAGCAGCGAAACAGGGGGCAATCAGCCCCAGCATTTT. Encoded protein: CASSETGGNQPQHF.

The V gene is TRBV30, the J gene TRBJ2-7; 9 nucleotides line up with TRBD1. The CDR3 runs 13 residues. V lost 3 bases, J lost 5 bases, and 5 bases stayed unmatched. From germline, CDR1 is GTSNPN and CDR2 SVGIG (reference sequence). This CDR3 reads CAWSAGTGNEQYF. The CDR3 DNA sequence: TGTGCCTGGAGCGCCGGGACAGGGAACGAGCAGTACTTC.

The chain links TRBV28 to TRBJ1-2; D ambiguous. CDR3 length equals 13 residues. Germline values: CDR1 MDHEN, CDR2 SYDVKM. Between the trimmed V and J ends, which lost 2 bases and 5 bases, there was a span of 9 bases. CDR3 sequence reads: CASSLNGPYGYTF. The CDR3 DNA reads as TGTGCCAGCAGTTTAAACGGGCCGTATGGCTACACCTTC.

The chain employs TRBV18 and TRBJ1-1; 9 positions match TRBD1. Germline assignment: CDR1 KGHSH and CDR2 LQKENI. Unmatched junction bases numbered 11, after V lost 3 bases and J lost 3 bases. The CDR3 extends over 17 amino acids. This CDR3 reads CASSPAGTGRGDTEAFF. The CDR3 DNA reads as TGTGCCAGCTCACCTGCCGGGACAGGGAGGGGGGACACTGAAGCTTTCTTT.

This chain links TRBV10-3 with TRBJ1-2; 7 bases align to TRBD1. The trim removed 6 bases at V and 0 bases at J, leaving 4 bases unmatched. The CDR3 runs to 14 residues. Per the germline V gene, CDR1 is ENHRY and CDR2 is SYGVKD. The CDR3 spells CAIRSGGANYGYTF. CDR3 bases: TGTGCCATCAGGTCAGGGGGTGCTAACTATGGCTACACCTTC.